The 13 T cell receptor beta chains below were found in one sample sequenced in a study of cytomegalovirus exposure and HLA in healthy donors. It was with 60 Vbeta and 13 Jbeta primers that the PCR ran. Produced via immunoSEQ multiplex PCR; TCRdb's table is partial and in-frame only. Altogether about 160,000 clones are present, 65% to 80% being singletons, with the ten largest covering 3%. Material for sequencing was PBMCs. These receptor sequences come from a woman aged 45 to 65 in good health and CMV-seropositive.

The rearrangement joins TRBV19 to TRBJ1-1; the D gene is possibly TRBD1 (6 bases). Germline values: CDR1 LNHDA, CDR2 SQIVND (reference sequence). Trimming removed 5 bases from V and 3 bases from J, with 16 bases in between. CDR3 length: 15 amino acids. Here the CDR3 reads CASSGRGTEDTEAFF. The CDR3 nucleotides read TGTGCCAGTAGTGGCAGGGGTACGGAGGACACTGAAGCTTTCTTT.

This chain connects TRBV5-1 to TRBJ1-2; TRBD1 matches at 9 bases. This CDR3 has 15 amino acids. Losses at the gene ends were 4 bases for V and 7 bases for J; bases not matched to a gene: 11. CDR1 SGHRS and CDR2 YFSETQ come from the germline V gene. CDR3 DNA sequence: TGCGCCAGCAGCCTACCGGGACAGGGACAGGGTGGCTACACCTTC. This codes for CASSLPGQGQGGYTF.

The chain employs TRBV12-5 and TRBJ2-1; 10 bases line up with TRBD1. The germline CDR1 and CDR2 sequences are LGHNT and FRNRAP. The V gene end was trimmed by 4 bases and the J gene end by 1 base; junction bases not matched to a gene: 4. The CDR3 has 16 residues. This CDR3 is CASGSWDRGSYNEQFF. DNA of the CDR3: TGTGCTAGTGGTTCGTGGGACAGGGGTTCCTACAATGAGCAGTTCTTC.

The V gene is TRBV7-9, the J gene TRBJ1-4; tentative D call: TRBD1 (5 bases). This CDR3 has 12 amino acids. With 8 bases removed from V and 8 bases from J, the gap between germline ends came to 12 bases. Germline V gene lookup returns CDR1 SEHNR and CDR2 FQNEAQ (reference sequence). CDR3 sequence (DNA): TGTGCCAGCCGGGGGGGTGAGGAAAAACTGTTTTTT. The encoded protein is CASRGGEEKLFF.

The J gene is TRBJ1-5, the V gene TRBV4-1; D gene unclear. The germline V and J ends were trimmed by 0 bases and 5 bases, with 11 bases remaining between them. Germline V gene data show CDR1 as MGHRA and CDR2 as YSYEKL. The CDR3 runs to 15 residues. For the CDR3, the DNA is TGCGCCAGCAGCCAAGATGGAGGACTTTATCAGCCCCAGCATTTT. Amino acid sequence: CASSQDGGLYQPQHF.

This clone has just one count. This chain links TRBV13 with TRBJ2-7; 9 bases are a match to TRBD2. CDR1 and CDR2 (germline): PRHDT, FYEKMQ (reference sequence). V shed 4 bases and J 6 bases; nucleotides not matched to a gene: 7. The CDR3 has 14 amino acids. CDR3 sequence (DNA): TGTGCCAGCAGCTGGAGGGGACTAGCTCTCGAGCAGTACTTC. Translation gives CASSWRGLALEQYF.

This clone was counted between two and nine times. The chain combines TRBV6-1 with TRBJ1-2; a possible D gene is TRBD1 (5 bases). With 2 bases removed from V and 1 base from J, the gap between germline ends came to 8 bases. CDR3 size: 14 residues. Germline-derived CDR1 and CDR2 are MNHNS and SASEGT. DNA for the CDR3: TGTGCCAGCAGTGAAAACCAGGGTAACTATGGCTACACCTTC. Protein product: CASSENQGNYGYTF.

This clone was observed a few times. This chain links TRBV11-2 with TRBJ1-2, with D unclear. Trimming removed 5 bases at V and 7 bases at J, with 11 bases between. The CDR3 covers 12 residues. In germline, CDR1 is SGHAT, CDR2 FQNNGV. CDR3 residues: CASSDTQFGYTF. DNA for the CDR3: TGTGCCAGCAGCGACACACAATTTGGCTACACCTTC.

This CDR3 is CASSEPLRGNTDTQYF. As DNA, the CDR3 is TGCGCCAGCAGTGAGCCCCTGCGGGGGAACACAGATACGCAGTATTTT. V and J are TRBV10-2 and TRBJ2-3; 7 bases map to TRBD2. With V trimmed by 2 bases and J by 2 bases, 7 bases remained unmatched. This CDR3 has 16 amino acids. Germline lookup yields CDR1 WSHSY and CDR2 SAAADI.

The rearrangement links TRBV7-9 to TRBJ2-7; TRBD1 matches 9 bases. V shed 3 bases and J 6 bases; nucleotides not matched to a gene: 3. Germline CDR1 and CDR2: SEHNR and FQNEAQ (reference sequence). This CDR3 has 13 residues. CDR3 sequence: CASSLGTGSEQYF. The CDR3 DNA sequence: TGTGCCAGCAGCTTGGGGACAGGGTCCGAGCAGTACTTC. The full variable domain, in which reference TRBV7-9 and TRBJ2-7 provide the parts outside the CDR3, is DTGVSQNPRHKITKRGQNVTFRCDPISEHNRLYWYRQTLGQGPEFLTYFQNEAQLEKSRLLSDRFSAERPKGSFSTLEIQRTEQGDSAMYLCASSLGTGSEQYFGPGTRLTVT.

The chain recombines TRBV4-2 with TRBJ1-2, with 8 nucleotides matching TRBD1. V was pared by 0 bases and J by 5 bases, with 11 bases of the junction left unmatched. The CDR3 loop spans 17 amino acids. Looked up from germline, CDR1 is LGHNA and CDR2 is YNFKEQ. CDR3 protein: CASSQDSGQGIIYGYTF. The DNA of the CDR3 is TGTGCCAGCAGCCAAGATTCAGGACAGGGTATCATTTATGGCTACACCTTC.

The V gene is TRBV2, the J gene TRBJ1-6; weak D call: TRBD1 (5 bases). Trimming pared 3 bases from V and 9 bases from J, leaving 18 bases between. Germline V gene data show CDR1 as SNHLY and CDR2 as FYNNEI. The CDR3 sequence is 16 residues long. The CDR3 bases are TGTGCCAGCAGTGATTTGTCCCCCGGGGGAATTTCACCCCTCCACTTT. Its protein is CASSDLSPGGISPLHF.

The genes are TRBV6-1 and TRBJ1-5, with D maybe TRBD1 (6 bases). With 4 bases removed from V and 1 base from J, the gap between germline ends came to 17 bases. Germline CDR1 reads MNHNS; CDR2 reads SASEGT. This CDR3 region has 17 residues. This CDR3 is CASSGPQGMRSNQPQHF. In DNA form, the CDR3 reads TGTGCCAGCAGTGGCCCACAGGGAATGAGAAGCAATCAGCCCCAGCATTTT.